Listed below are T cell receptor beta chains from one sample, sequenced in a study of long-term antiretroviral therapy in people with HIV. Sequencing was performed with immunoSEQ multiplex PCR; in TCRdb, only in-frame clones are kept and a portion is missing. The data show approximately 25,000 clones, 85% to 95% seen once. The sequencing here drew on unsorted PBMCs, taken 7.6 years after starting antiretroviral therapy. Every receptor here comes from a woman between 40 and 55 years old with HIV. CDR3s include the opening cysteine and the closing phenylalanine or tryptophan. The order of the fields is clone size, D gene, V gene, J gene, CDR3 DNA, CDR3 protein. The D gene is left open where the match is weak. Clone size is given for some rows only: seen once, a few or many times, or a class if the clone is expanded.

-	-	TRBV4-1	TRBJ2-7	TGCGCCAGCAGCCAAGTAGATTTAGTCGGGAGCTCCTACGAGCAGTACTTC	CASSQVDLVGSSYEQYF
-	TRBD1	TRBV30	TRBJ1-1	TGTGCCTGGAGTGAACAGGGGTATGAAGCTTTCTTT	CAWSEQGYEAFF
-	TRBD1	TRBV7-8	TRBJ1-1	TGTGCCAGCAGCTGGGGGACAGCCTTGAACACTGAAGCTTTCTTT	CASSWGTALNTEAFF
-	-	TRBV2	TRBJ1-2	TGTGCCAGCAGGCTCAACTATGGCTACACCTTC	CASRLNYGYTF
-	-	TRBV7-9	TRBJ1-4	TGTGCCAGCAGCACCCGGAGGTCCGAGGGTGAAAAACTGTTTTTT	CASSTRRSEGEKLFF
-	-	TRBV2	TRBJ2-1	TGTGCCCTCGGACGGCGAACCTACAATGAGCAGTTCTTC	CALGRRTYNEQFF
once	-	TRBV7-8	TRBJ1-2	TGTGCCAGCAGCCCTCACCCTACCTCGGGTGGCTACACCTTC	CASSPHPTSGGYTF
-	-	TRBV7-2	TRBJ2-1	TGTGCCAGCAGCCCCAGGGGCGACTCCTACAATGAGCAGTTCTTC	CASSPRGDSYNEQFF
-	TRBD1	TRBV19	TRBJ1-3	TGTGCCAGTAGTATAGATCGGGACAGCTCTGGAAACACCATATATTTT	CASSIDRDSSGNTIYF
-	TRBD1	TRBV6-1	TRBJ1-2	TGTGCCAGCAGTGACGGACAGGGTAATGGCTACACCTTC	CASSDGQGNGYTF
-	TRBD1	TRBV11-2	TRBJ2-7	TGTGCCAGCAGACGGGACAGGGGATACGAGCAGTACTTC	CASRRDRGYEQYF
-	TRBD1	TRBV27	TRBJ2-6	TGTGCCAGCAGTTTACTGGGACAGGGGAGTGGTGGGGCCAACGTCCTGACTTTC	CASSLLGQGSGGANVLTF
-	TRBD2	TRBV6-6	TRBJ2-1	TGTGCCAGCAGACAAACTAGCGGGGGGGCCGAGCAGTTCTTC	CASRQTSGGAEQFF
-	TRBD1	TRBV6-1	TRBJ1-1	TGTGCCAGCAGTGAACCGGGACAGGGGGCTACTGAAGCTTTCTTT	CASSEPGQGATEAFF
-	-	TRBV7-6	TRBJ2-3	TGTGCCAGCAGCTTACTTATGTTCACAGATACGCAGTATTTT	CASSLLMFTDTQYF
-	TRBD1	TRBV19	TRBJ1-5	TGTGCCAGTAGTCCTAAGGGGGAGGGGGCATATCAGCCCCAGCATTTT	CASSPKGEGAYQPQHF
-	TRBD2	TRBV9	TRBJ2-3	TGTGCCAGCAGCTACGATCCGGAGCGGGGTGACACAGATACGCAGTATTTT	CASSYDPERGDTDTQYF
-	-	TRBV18	TRBJ2-7	TGTGCCAGCTCACCATCCGGTAACTGGCAGTACTTC	CASSPSGNWQYF
-	-	TRBV14	TRBJ2-7	TGTGCCAGCAGCCAAGAAGGGGGAGCCCAACCGTACTTC	CASSQEGGAQPYF
-	-	TRBV11-2	TRBJ2-3	TGTGCCAGCAGCTTAGTGGGGGGGCAAGATACGCAGTATTTT	CASSLVGGQDTQYF
-	TRBD1	TRBV6-6	TRBJ1-3	TGTGCCAGCAGTGACAGGGCGTCCTCTGGAAACACCATATATTTT	CASSDRASSGNTIYF
-	TRBD2	TRBV7-7	TRBJ2-3	TGTGCTAGCAGCCCCCGGACTAGCGGGGGGGCCGTTAATACGCAGTATTTT	CASSPRTSGGAVNTQYF
-	-	TRBV7-9	TRBJ1-2	TGTGCCAGCAGCGAAGACCGCTACACCTTC	CASSEDRYTF
-	-	TRBV27	TRBJ1-6	TGTGCCAGCAGTTCAGTAATTAGCTCCTATAATTCACCCCTCCACTTT	CASSSVISSYNSPLHF
-	-	TRBV5-4	TRBJ1-6	TGTGCCAGCAAAGGGGGAGGGCCGAGCTCCTATAATTCACCCCTCCACTTT	CASKGGGPSSYNSPLHF
-	-	TRBV4-1	TRBJ1-1	TGCGCCAGCAGCCAAGGAGGAGCCAGGCTGAACACTGAAGCTTTCTTT	CASSQGGARLNTEAFF
-	-	TRBV19	TRBJ2-7	TGTGCCAGTAGCTCTTCCGGGCCCGAGCAGTACTTC	CASSSSGPEQYF
-	-	TRBV9	TRBJ2-3	TGTGCCAGCAGCGTAGGGCAGGGGGGTAGAACAGATACGCAGTATTTT	CASSVGQGGRTDTQYF
-	TRBD2	TRBV4-1	TRBJ2-3	TGCGCCAGCAGCCAAGCCCAGACTAGCGGGGGGGCCAGGTATACGCAGTATTTT	CASSQAQTSGGARYTQYF
-	-	TRBV14	TRBJ2-7	TGTGCCAGCAGCCAAGGGCGGGGGCGCTCCTACGAGCAGTACTTC	CASSQGRGRSYEQYF
-	TRBD1	TRBV6-5	TRBJ1-6	TGTGCCAGCAGTTACTCGCCAGGGGGCTATAATTCACCCCTCCACTTT	CASSYSPGGYNSPLHF
-	TRBD2	TRBV4-3	TRBJ2-1	TGCGCCAGCAGCCAAGGAGCTAGCGGGGCCTTTGAGCAGTTCTTC	CASSQGASGAFEQFF
-	-	TRBV18	TRBJ1-2	TGTGCCAGCTCACCGACACTATCGGATGGCTACACCTTC	CASSPTLSDGYTF
-	TRBD1	TRBV11-2	TRBJ1-2	TGTGCCAGCAGCCCAGGGACAGGGGGATTTGGCTACACCTTC	CASSPGTGGFGYTF
-	TRBD2	TRBV5-1	TRBJ2-3	TGCGCCAGCAGCATTAGCGGGGGGGAAACAGATACGCAGTATTTT	CASSISGGETDTQYF
-	-	TRBV4-3	TRBJ2-3	TGCGCCAGCACCCGCAGGCTTAGCACAGATACGCAGTATTTT	CASTRRLSTDTQYF
-	TRBD2	TRBV5-1	TRBJ2-3	TGCGCCAGCAGCCCAGCGGGGGGCGGTGACACAGATACGCAGTATTTT	CASSPAGGGDTDTQYF
-	-	TRBV14	TRBJ1-2	TGTGCCAGCAGCCAAAACCGGGACGTAGGGGGGGGCTACACCTTC	CASSQNRDVGGGYTF
-	-	TRBV11-1	TRBJ1-4	TGTGCCAGCAGCTTTAATTCAGGAGGTCTTGAAAAACTGTTTTTT	CASSFNSGGLEKLFF
-	-	TRBV7-6	TRBJ1-1	TGTGCCAGCAGCCCGGGGGTTTCGAACACTGAAGCTTTCTTT	CASSPGVSNTEAFF
-	-	TRBV11-2	TRBJ1-3	TGTGCCAGCAGCTTAGTGGACCCGGAGGCATATGGGGACACCATATATTTT	CASSLVDPEAYGDTIYF
-	-	TRBV2	TRBJ2-7	TGTGCCAGCAGTGAAGGGATCCCGTCGGGGGAGCAGTACTTC	CASSEGIPSGEQYF
-	-	TRBV6-1	TRBJ1-6	TGTGCCAGCAGGTGGGAAGTGGGATCACCCCTCCACTTT	CASRWEVGSPLHF
-	-	TRBV30	TRBJ1-1	TGTGCCTGTAGCAGGGGTGGCACTGAAGCTTTCTTT	CACSRGGTEAFF